These 17 T cell receptor beta chains share one sample of origin, sequenced in a study of PD-L1 blockade in urothelial cancer. Time point described: peripheral blood 6 weeks after treatment start. Sequencing was performed with immunoSEQ multiplex PCR; in TCRdb, only in-frame clones are kept and a portion is missing. The sample holds about 120,000 clones, approximately 90% seen once. Sequencing used PBMCs, obtained around atezolizumab (anti-PD-L1) treatment. These receptors originate from a man in his fifties or sixties with urothelial cancer.

This clone was seen a few times. Other DNA sequences from this sample encode an identical CDR3 as well. The rearrangement joins TRBV5-4 to TRBJ1-2; a possible D gene is TRBD1 (5 bases). The V and J ends lost 4 bases and 4 bases respectively, with 11 bases between them. This CDR3 has 13 amino acids. The germline V gene encodes CDR1 SGHNT and CDR2 YYREEE (reference sequence). The DNA for the CDR3 is TGTGCCAGCAGCCTCGACAGAAGCTATGGCTACACCTTC. Amino acid sequence: CASSLDRSYGYTF.

The chain employs TRBV6-1 and TRBJ2-5; tentative D call: TRBD1 (6 bases). CDR1 is MNHNS and CDR2 is SASEGT in the germline V gene. V lost 5 bases to trimming and J lost 3 bases, with 10 bases between them. The CDR3 contains 13 residues. As DNA, the CDR3 is TGTGCCAGCAGTACCCGGGACAAAGAGACCCAGTACTTC. Translation gives CASSTRDKETQYF.

CDR3 nucleotides: TGTGCCAGCACCCTCGGGGGGGAGTTGAGGGAGCAGTACTTC. Protein product: CASTLGGELREQYF. The V call is TRBV28, the J call TRBJ2-7; 8 bases agree with TRBD2. The CDR3 totals 14 residues. V gave up 7 bases and J gave up 7 bases; unmatched junction bases: 12. Per germline, CDR1 MDHEN and CDR2 SYDVKM.

V gene TRBV5-1 combines with J gene TRBJ1-1, with D possibly being TRBD1 (6 bases). Germline V gene lookup returns CDR1 SGHRS and CDR2 YFSETQ. The CDR3 is 14 residues long. Trimming pared 4 bases from V and 2 bases from J, leaving 12 bases between. CDR3 region: CASSMDRPNTEAFF. CDR3 in DNA: TGCGCCAGCAGCATGGACAGACCTAACACTGAAGCTTTCTTT.

The gene calls are TRBV4-3 and TRBJ2-1; D may be TRBD2 (7 bases). Germline-derived CDR1 and CDR2 are LGHNA and YSLEER. This CDR3 has 16 amino acids. V lost 1 base, J lost 4 bases, and 14 bases lay in between. The CDR3 DNA reads as TGCGCCAGCAGCCAAGCTCCAGCGGGGACATACAATGAGCAGTTCTTC. Translating it yields CASSQAPAGTYNEQFF.

The CDR3 is CASSSGQSNEKLFF. In nucleotides, the CDR3 is TGTGCCAGCAGCTCCGGACAGAGTAATGAAAAACTGTTTTTT. The chain uses TRBV7-9 and TRBJ1-4, with a possible D match to TRBD1 (6 bases). Germline CDR1 reads SEHNR; CDR2 reads FQNEAQ (reference sequence). The CDR3 spans 14 residues. Between the trimmed V and J ends, which lost 4 bases and 4 bases, there was a span of 10 bases.

V usage is TRBV5-6 and J usage is TRBJ2-1, with 8 bases matching TRBD2. Looked up from germline, CDR1 is SGHDT and CDR2 is YYEEEE. This CDR3 contains 15 residues. J was trimmed by 0 bases and V by 6 bases; bases with no gene match: 5. The CDR3 bases are TGTGCCAGCAACCGGGGGGGAAGCTCCTACAATGAGCAGTTCTTC. It translates to CASNRGGSSYNEQFF.

V gene TRBV5-1 combines with J gene TRBJ2-3; 9 positions agree with TRBD2. Germline assignment: CDR1 SGHRS and CDR2 YFSETQ. With V trimmed by 3 bases and J by 4 bases, 9 bases remained unmatched. This CDR3 is built from 16 residues. In nucleotides, the CDR3 is TGCGCCAGCAGCTCCGGGGCTAGCGGGGCCCCAGATACGCAGTATTTT. It is translated as CASSSGASGAPDTQYF.

The rearrangement uses TRBV5-1 and TRBJ2-3; 9 bases map to TRBD2. Germline V lookup: CDR1 SGHRS, CDR2 YFSETQ. The CDR3 length is 17 residues. V was pared by 6 bases and J by 4 bases, with 15 bases of the junction left unmatched. CDR3 in amino acids: CASTRWTASGIPDTQYF. The CDR3 bases are TGCGCCAGCACGCGCTGGACGGCTAGCGGGATCCCAGATACGCAGTATTTT.

The chain joins TRBV5-1 to TRBJ2-7; 8 positions agree with TRBD1. The germline V gene encodes CDR1 SGHRS and CDR2 YFSETQ. V dropped 4 bases and J dropped 3; count of bases not matched to a gene: 3. The CDR3 is 13 residues long. CDR3 residues: CASSPGQDYEQYF. CDR3 DNA: TGCGCCAGCAGCCCGGGACAGGACTACGAGCAGTACTTC.

The CDR3 DNA sequence: TGTGCCAGCAGTTACGGCGGGGCGCCCCCTCAGTACTTC. Translating it yields CASSYGGAPPQYF. The chain combines TRBV6-5 with TRBJ2-7; D perhaps matches TRBD2 (6 bases). Trimming stripped 2 bases from V and 10 bases from J, with 15 bases between. Germline CDR1 reads MNHEY; CDR2 reads SVGAGI. The CDR3 runs to 13 residues.

The V and J genes are TRBV18 and TRBJ2-5; 8 bases align to TRBD2. Germline V gene data show CDR1 as KGHSH and CDR2 as LQKENI. This CDR3 has 14 residues. The J segment lost 5 bases and the V segment lost 7 bases, leaving 9 bases of the junction unmatched. CDR3 protein: CASLNRGGQETQYF. CDR3 sequence (DNA): TGTGCCAGCTTAAACCGGGGGGGCCAGGAGACCCAGTACTTC.

This clone was detected only once. The V call is TRBV11-1, the J call TRBJ2-5; D call uncertain. This CDR3 contains 13 residues. Germline-derived CDR1 and CDR2 are SGHAT and FQDESV (reference sequence). Trimming stripped 6 bases from V and 2 bases from J, with 10 bases between. CDR3: CASRRQVQETQYF. The DNA for the CDR3 is TGTGCCAGCAGACGACAAGTTCAAGAGACCCAGTACTTC.

This clone has just one count. The rearrangement joins TRBV9 to TRBJ1-1; 7 nucleotides line up with TRBD1. The germline V gene has CDR1 SGDLS and CDR2 YYNGEE. After removal of 4 bases from V and 0 bases from J, the junction contained 6 bases not matched to a gene. The CDR3 consists of 15 residues. In DNA, the CDR3 is TGTGCCAGCAGCCCGGGACAGCTCATGAACACTGAAGCTTTCTTT. Its protein product is CASSPGQLMNTEAFF.

The V call is TRBV11-2, the J call TRBJ1-5; D is undetermined. V shed 3 bases and J shed 5 bases, with 8 bases lying between them. Germline CDR1 SGHAT, CDR2 FQNNGV. The CDR3 extends over 13 amino acids. CDR3 in amino acids: CASSLAADQPQHF. For the CDR3, the DNA is TGTGCCAGCAGCTTGGCGGCTGATCAGCCCCAGCATTTT. The whole variable domain, remainder taken from reference TRBV11-2 and TRBJ1-5, is EAGVAQSPRYKIIEKRQSVAFWCNPISGHATLYWYQQILGQGPKLLIQFQNNGVVDDSQLPKDRFSAERLKGVDSTLKIQPAKLEDSAVYLCASSLAADQPQHFGDGTRLSIL.

V gene TRBV7-8 combines with J gene TRBJ2-7; D is undetermined. Trimming took off 1 base at V and 0 bases at J, with 7 bases between the two ends. This CDR3 has 14 amino acids. Germline CDR1 reads SGHVS; CDR2 reads FQNEAQ. The CDR3 DNA sequence: TGTGCCAGCAGCTTAGAACTGAGCTCCTACGAGCAGTACTTC. Protein sequence: CASSLELSSYEQYF. Using reference TRBV7-8 and TRBJ2-7 for the parts outside the CDR3, the full variable domain is GAGVSQSPRYKVAKRGQDVALRCDPISGHVSLFWYQQALGQGPEFLTYFQNEAQLDKSGLPSDRFFAERPEGSVSTLKIQRTQQEDSAVYLCASSLELSSYEQYFGPGTRLTVT.

The CDR3 sequence: CASSVAAGPHEQYF. The DNA of the CDR3 is TGTGCCAGCAGCGTAGCCGCAGGGCCGCACGAGCAGTACTTC. This sequence joins TRBV9 and TRBJ2-7; TRBD1 might be the D (5 bases). The CDR3 sequence is 14 residues long. V gave up 0 bases and J gave up 5 bases, with 12 bases separating them. Germline-derived CDR1 and CDR2 are SGDLS and YYNGEE.